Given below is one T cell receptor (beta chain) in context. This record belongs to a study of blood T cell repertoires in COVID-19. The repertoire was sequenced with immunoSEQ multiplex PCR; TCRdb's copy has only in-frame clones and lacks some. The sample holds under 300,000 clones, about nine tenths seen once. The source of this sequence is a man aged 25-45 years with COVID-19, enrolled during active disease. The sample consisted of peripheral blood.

The CDR3 loop reads CSVEYLTGELFF. CDR3 DNA: TGCAGCGTTGAATATCTAACCGGGGAGCTGTTTTTT. The chain employs TRBV29-1 and TRBJ2-2; unclear D gene. Looked up from germline, CDR1 is SQVTM and CDR2 is ANQGSEA. V was pared by 2 bases and J by 5 bases, with 6 bases between. The CDR3 totals 12 residues.